Listed below are T cell receptor beta chains from one sample, sequenced in a study of T-cell reconstitution after alpha-beta-depleted transplantation in children. TCRdb reprocessed the PCR reads with MiXCR, giving one entry per CDR3 protein. The sample includes approximately 490,000 distinct CDR3 sequences, around 13% of them seen just once. This specimen was PBMCs from the stem cell graft donor, taken from the stem cell graft. The receptors originated from a human donor who donated a stem cell graft to a child with combined immunodeficiency. CDR3s include the opening cysteine and the closing phenylalanine or tryptophan. The order of the fields is J gene, clone size, V gene, D gene, CDR3 protein, CDR3 DNA. A D gene is named only where the DNA matches it firmly. Size is stated for part of the rows, as once, few or many counts, or as a class when the clone is expanded.

TRBJ1-4 | few | TRBV20-1 | - | CSARDNAGTPTNEKLFF | TGCAGTGCTAGAGACAACGCCGGGACACCAACTAATGAAAAACTGTTTTTT
TRBJ1-2 | - | TRBV3-1 | - | CASSQNTVNYGYTF | TGTGCCAGCAGCCAAAATACAGTAAACTATGGCTACACCTTC
TRBJ2-1 | few | TRBV11-2 | - | CASSLHTGPSNEQFF | TGTGCCAGCAGCTTACATACAGGGCCCTCCAATGAGCAGTTCTTC
TRBJ2-2 | - | TRBV28 | - | CAMGFLDIGGELFF | TGTGCCATGGGCTTTCTGGACATCGGCGGGGAGCTGTTTTTT
TRBJ2-7 | many | TRBV6-5 | TRBD1 | CASSYSGQVYEQYF | TGTGCCAGCAGTTACTCCGGACAGGTCTACGAGCAGTACTTC
TRBJ1-1 | - | TRBV19 | - | CASSKYTGTDTEAFF | TGTGCCAGTAGCAAATATACAGGGACTGACACTGAAGCTTTCTTT
TRBJ2-7 | many | TRBV6-2/TRBV6-3 | TRBD1 | CASSYTPGQGGYEQYF | TGTGCCAGCAGTTACACCCCGGGACAGGGAGGCTACGAGCAGTACTTC
TRBJ2-3 | - | TRBV3-1 | TRBD2 | CASSQDWQRGAILNTQYF | TGTGCCAGCAGCCAAGATTGGCAGCGGGGGGCCATTCTCAATACGCAGTATTTT
TRBJ1-2 | - | TRBV2 | TRBD1 | CASRLGQLYGYTF | TGTGCCAGCAGATTGGGACAGCTCTATGGCTACACCTTC
TRBJ1-4 | - | TRBV27 | - | CASSPRSNEKLFF | TGTGCCAGCAGTCCCCGGAGTAATGAAAAACTGTTTTTT
TRBJ2-2 | many | TRBV25-1 | - | CASSALQIANTGDLFF | TGTGCCAGCAGTGCCCTACAGATCGCGAACACCGGGGATCTGTTTTTT
TRBJ2-1 | - | TRBV5-1 | - | CASSLGQALELEQFF | TGCGCCAGCAGCTTGGGGCAGGCACTCGAGTTGGAGCAGTTCTTC
TRBJ2-2 | - | TRBV13 | - | CASSLGLGAGELFF | TGTGCCAGCAGCTTAGGGCTAGGGGCCGGGGAGCTGTTTTTT
TRBJ2-7 | few | TRBV21-1 | - | CASSGGGGLARSYEQYF | TGTGCCAGCAGCGGGGGGGGCGGACTAGCGCGCTCCTACGAGCAGTACTTC
TRBJ2-1 | few | TRBV27 | - | CASSLVGAGNEQFF | TGTGCCAGCAGTTTAGTGGGAGCAGGCAATGAGCAGTTCTTC
TRBJ1-4 | few | TRBV7-2 | - | CASSLDRFSEKLFF | TGTGCCAGCAGCTTAGACAGGTTTAGTGAAAAACTGTTTTTT
TRBJ2-1 | - | TRBV7-7 | - | CASSPHGMSSYNEQFF | TGTGCTAGCAGCCCCCATGGCATGAGCTCCTACAATGAGCAGTTCTTC
TRBJ2-3 | - | TRBV4-2 | - | CASSQDYEGTDTQYF | TGTGCCAGCAGCCAAGACTATGAGGGCACAGATACGCAGTATTTT
TRBJ2-1 | - | TRBV3-1 | TRBD2 | CASSQDGGEDYNEQFF | TGTGCCAGCAGCCAAGATGGGGGGGAGGATTACAATGAGCAGTTCTTC
TRBJ2-5 | few | TRBV6-5 | TRBD1 | CASSYSVEAHRGKETQYF | TGTGCCAGCAGTTACTCGGTTGAGGCCCACAGGGGAAAAGAGACCCAGTACTTC
TRBJ2-7 | - | TRBV4-3 | - | CASSQADPGAYEQYF | TGCGCCAGCAGCCAAGCTGACCCGGGAGCCTACGAGCAGTACTTC
TRBJ2-7 | - | TRBV7-9 | - | CASSPLERGYEQYF | TGTGCCAGCAGCCCCCTCGAGCGTGGGTACGAGCAGTACTTC
TRBJ1-5 | - | TRBV19 | - | CASKVAQGRQPQHF | TGTGCCAGTAAAGTGGCGCAGGGAAGACAGCCCCAGCATTTT
TRBJ2-4 | few | TRBV12-3/TRBV12-4 | TRBD1 | CASSVAGGWSGLNIQYF | TGTGCCAGCAGTGTAGCAGGGGGCTGGTCGGGTTTAAACATTCAGTACTTC
TRBJ2-5 | many | TRBV6-5 | TRBD1 | CASSYPRDRVFETQYF | TGTGCCAGCAGTTACCCAAGGGACAGGGTTTTTGAGACCCAGTACTTC
TRBJ2-1 | few | TRBV5-6 | - | CASSWLGGFSYNEQFF | TGTGCCAGCAGCTGGCTGGGGGGCTTCTCCTACAATGAGCAGTTCTTC
TRBJ2-1 | few | TRBV11-1 | - | CASSPIPRGPYNEQFF | TGTGCCAGCAGCCCTATTCCCCGGGGGCCCTACAATGAGCAGTTCTTC
TRBJ1-4 | many | TRBV12-3/TRBV12-4 | - | CASSFEADNEKLFF | TGTGCCAGCAGTTTTGAGGCAGACAATGAAAAACTGTTTTTT
TRBJ1-5 | few | TRBV10-3 | - | CAITQNSNQPQHF | TGTGCCATCACCCAGAATAGCAATCAGCCCCAGCATTTT
TRBJ2-7 | many | TRBV7-2 | TRBD1 | CASSPTGGRYEQYF | TGTGCCAGCAGCCCCACAGGGGGCAGGTACGAGCAGTACTTC
TRBJ2-2 | - | TRBV4-3 | TRBD1 | CASSPGTGATTGELFF | TGCGCCAGCAGCCCCGGGACAGGAGCTACCACCGGGGAGCTGTTTTTT
TRBJ2-7 | many | TRBV11-2 | - | CASSPGVGRITYEQYF | TGTGCCAGCAGCCCGGGTGTGGGACGGATAACCTACGAGCAGTACTTC
TRBJ1-2 | - | TRBV11-2 | - | CASSLDGDMTGIHGYTF | TGTGCCAGCAGCTTAGATGGGGATATGACAGGAATCCATGGCTACACCTTC
TRBJ2-5 | few | TRBV11-2 | TRBD2 | CASSLEPGLAGRGETQYF | TGTGCCAGCAGCTTAGAACCGGGACTAGCGGGAAGGGGAGAGACCCAGTACTTC
TRBJ2-1 | many | TRBV4-2 | - | CASSQDGWEQFF | TGTGCCAGCAGCCAAGATGGTTGGGAGCAGTTCTTC
TRBJ2-1 | many | TRBV4-3 | - | CASSPRRAYNEQFF | TGCGCCAGCAGCCCACGGAGGGCTTACAATGAGCAGTTCTTC
TRBJ2-1 | many | TRBV24-1 | TRBD2 | CATSDPGTSLDNEQFF | TGTGCCACCAGTGACCCCGGGACTAGTTTGGACAATGAGCAGTTCTTC
TRBJ2-5 | many | TRBV29-1 | - | CSVTGTIQETQYF | TGCAGCGTGACCGGGACAATTCAAGAGACCCAGTACTTC
TRBJ2-1 | few | TRBV5-6 | TRBD2 | CASSLGLAGVFNEQFF | TGTGCCAGCAGCTTGGGACTAGCGGGAGTGTTCAATGAGCAGTTCTTC
TRBJ2-7 | few | TRBV15 | TRBD2 | CATSDRQSGEDEQYF | TGTGCCACCAGCGACCGACAAAGCGGGGAGGACGAGCAGTACTTC
TRBJ2-3 | few | TRBV12-3/TRBV12-4 | TRBD2 | CASSFLAGDPDTQYF | TGTGCCAGCAGTTTCCTAGCGGGGGACCCAGATACGCAGTATTTT
TRBJ2-7 | many | TRBV12-5 | - | CASGLANYRARNTYEQYF | TGTGCTAGTGGTTTGGCCAACTACAGGGCCCGCAATACTTACGAGCAGTACTTC
TRBJ2-1 | few | TRBV5-6 | TRBD1 | CASSWGFQGDEQFF | TGTGCCAGCAGCTGGGGGTTTCAGGGGGATGAGCAGTTCTTC
TRBJ2-5 | few | TRBV5-1 | - | CASSLGGGGGEETQYF | TGCGCCAGCAGCTTGGGAGGCGGAGGGGGAGAAGAGACCCAGTACTTC
TRBJ2-6 | few | TRBV24-1 | - | CATSAAGSGANVLTF | TGTGCCACCAGTGCGGCGGGATCTGGGGCCAACGTCCTGACTTTC
TRBJ2-5 | many | TRBV4-2 | - | CASSQEAGIWETQYF | TGTGCCAGCAGCCAAGAGGCGGGGATTTGGGAGACCCAGTACTTC
TRBJ2-2 | many | TRBV7-2 | TRBD1 | CASSFPTGLNTGELFF | TGTGCCAGCAGCTTCCCGACAGGGCTAAACACCGGGGAGCTGTTTTTT
TRBJ1-2 | few | TRBV7-2 | TRBD1 | CASSSRTGNYGYTF | TGTGCCAGCAGCTCCAGGACAGGAAACTATGGCTACACCTTC
TRBJ2-7 | many | TRBV12-3/TRBV12-4 | - | CASRPTGNSRYEQYF | TGTGCCAGCAGACCCACCGGGAATTCTAGGTACGAGCAGTACTTC
TRBJ2-7 | - | TRBV5-1 | - | CASSSPGPTYEQYF | TGCGCCAGCAGCTCACCGGGCCCTACCTACGAGCAGTACTTC
TRBJ2-2 | few | TRBV24-1 | TRBD2 | CATSAPSGRANTGELFF | TGTGCCACCAGTGCTCCTAGCGGGAGGGCGAACACCGGGGAGCTGTTTTTT
TRBJ2-2 | - | TRBV28 | TRBD2 | CASSKELGASGETNTGELFF | TGTGCCAGCAGTAAGGAACTCGGTGCTAGCGGGGAAACGAACACCGGGGAGCTGTTTTTT
TRBJ2-7 | - | TRBV20-1 | TRBD1 | CSARDPGQNSYEQYF | TGCAGTGCTAGAGACCCGGGACAGAACTCCTACGAGCAGTACTTC
TRBJ2-2 | - | TRBV5-5 | TRBD2 | CASRSGTSGFYTGELFF | TGTGCCAGCAGGTCCGGGACTAGCGGGTTCTACACCGGGGAGCTGTTTTTT